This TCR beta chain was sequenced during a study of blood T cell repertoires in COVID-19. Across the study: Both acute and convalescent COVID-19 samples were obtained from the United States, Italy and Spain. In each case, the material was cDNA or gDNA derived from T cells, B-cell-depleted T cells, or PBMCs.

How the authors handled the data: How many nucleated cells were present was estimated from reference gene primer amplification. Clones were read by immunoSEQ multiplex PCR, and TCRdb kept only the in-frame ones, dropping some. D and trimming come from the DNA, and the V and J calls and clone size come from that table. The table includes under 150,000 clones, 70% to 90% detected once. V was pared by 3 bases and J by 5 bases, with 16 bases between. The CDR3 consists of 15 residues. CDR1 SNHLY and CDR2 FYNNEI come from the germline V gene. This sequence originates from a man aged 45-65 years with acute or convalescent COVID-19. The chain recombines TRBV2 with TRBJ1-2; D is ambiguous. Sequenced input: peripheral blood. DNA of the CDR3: TGTGCCAGCAGTGATGAGTTGCGGGCAACGTATGGCTACACCTTC. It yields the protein CASSDELRATYGYTF.